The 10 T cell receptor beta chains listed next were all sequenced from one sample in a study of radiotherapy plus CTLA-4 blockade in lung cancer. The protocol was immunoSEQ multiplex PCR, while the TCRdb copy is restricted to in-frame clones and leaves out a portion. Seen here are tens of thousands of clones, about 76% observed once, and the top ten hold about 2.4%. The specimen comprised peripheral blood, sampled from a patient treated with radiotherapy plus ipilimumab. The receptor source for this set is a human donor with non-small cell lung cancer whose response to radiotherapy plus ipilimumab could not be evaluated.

The CDR3 coding sequence is TGTGCCAGCAGTTCCCCCAGGGGAGGGAATGAAAAACTGTTTTTT. It encodes CASSSPRGGNEKLFF. The rearrangement links TRBV28 to TRBJ1-4; a weak D match, TRBD1 (6 bases). Germline-derived CDR1 and CDR2 are MDHEN and SYDVKM. V gave up 4 bases and J gave up 5 bases, with 14 bases separating them. The CDR3 extends over 15 amino acids.

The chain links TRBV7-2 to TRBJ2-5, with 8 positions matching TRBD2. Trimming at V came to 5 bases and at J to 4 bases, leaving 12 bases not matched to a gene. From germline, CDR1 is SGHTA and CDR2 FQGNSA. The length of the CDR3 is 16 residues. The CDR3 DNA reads TGTGCCAGCAGCCCGCACCCCGGGGCGGGGGGAGAGACCCAGTACTTC. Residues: CASSPHPGAGGETQYF.

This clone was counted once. This CDR3 reads CASSEGLAGGAVTQYF. The DNA for the CDR3 is TGTGCCAGCAGCGAGGGATTAGCGGGAGGGGCCGTGACGCAGTATTTT. The J gene is TRBJ2-3, the V gene TRBV7-9; 11 bases match TRBD2. Per germline, CDR1 SEHNR and CDR2 FQNEAQ (reference sequence). Unmatched junction bases numbered 13, after V lost 5 bases and J lost 9 bases. CDR3 length equals 16 residues.

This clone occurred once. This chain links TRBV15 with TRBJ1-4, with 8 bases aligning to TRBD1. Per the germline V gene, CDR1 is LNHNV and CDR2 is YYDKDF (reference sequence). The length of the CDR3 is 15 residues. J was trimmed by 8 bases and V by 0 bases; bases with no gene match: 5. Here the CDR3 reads CATSRDLDRAEKLFF. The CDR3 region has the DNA TGTGCCACCAGCAGAGATTTGGACAGGGCGGAAAAACTGTTTTTT.

CDR3 region: CASSVSPAGSYNEQFF. As DNA, the CDR3 is TGTGCCAGCAGCGTATCCCCAGCGGGCTCCTACAATGAGCAGTTCTTC. This chain uses TRBV9 with TRBJ2-1, with D tentatively TRBD2 (6 bases). The germline V gene encodes CDR1 SGDLS and CDR2 YYNGEE. The V end was cut by 1 base, the J end by 0 bases, with 11 bases between. The CDR3 consists of 16 residues.

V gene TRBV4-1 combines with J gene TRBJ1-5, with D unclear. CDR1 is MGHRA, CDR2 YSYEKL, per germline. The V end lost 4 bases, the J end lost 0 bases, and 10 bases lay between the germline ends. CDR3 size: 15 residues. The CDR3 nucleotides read TGCGCCAGCAGCCCCGGGGTATCTAGCAATCAGCCCCAGCATTTT. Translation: CASSPGVSSNQPQHF.

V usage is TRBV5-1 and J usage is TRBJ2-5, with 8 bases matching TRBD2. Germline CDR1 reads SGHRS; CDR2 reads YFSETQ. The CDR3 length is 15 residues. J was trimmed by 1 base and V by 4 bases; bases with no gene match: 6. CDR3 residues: CASSIQRGIQETQYF. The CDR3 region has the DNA TGCGCCAGCAGCATCCAGCGGGGGATCCAAGAGACCCAGTACTTC.

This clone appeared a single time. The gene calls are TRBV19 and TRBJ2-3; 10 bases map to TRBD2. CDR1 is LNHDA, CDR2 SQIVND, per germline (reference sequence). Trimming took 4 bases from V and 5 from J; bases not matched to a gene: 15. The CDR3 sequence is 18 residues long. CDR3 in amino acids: CASSRTSGGARAGDTQYF. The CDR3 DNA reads TGTGCCAGTAGTAGGACGAGCGGGGGGGCCCGTGCTGGAGATACGCAGTATTTT. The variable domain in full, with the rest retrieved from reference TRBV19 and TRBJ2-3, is DGGITQSPKYLFRKEGQNVTLSCEQNLNHDAMYWYRQDPGQGLRLIYYSQIVNDFQKGDIAEGYSVSREKKESFPLTVTSAQKNPTAFYLCASSRTSGGARAGDTQYFGPGTRLTVL.

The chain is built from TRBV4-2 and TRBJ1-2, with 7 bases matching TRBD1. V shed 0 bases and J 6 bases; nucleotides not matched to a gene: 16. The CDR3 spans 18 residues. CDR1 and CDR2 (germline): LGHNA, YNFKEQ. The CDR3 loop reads CASSQDRMGKGAYHGYTF. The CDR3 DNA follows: TGTGCCAGCAGCCAAGATCGGATGGGAAAGGGGGCGTATCATGGCTACACCTTC.

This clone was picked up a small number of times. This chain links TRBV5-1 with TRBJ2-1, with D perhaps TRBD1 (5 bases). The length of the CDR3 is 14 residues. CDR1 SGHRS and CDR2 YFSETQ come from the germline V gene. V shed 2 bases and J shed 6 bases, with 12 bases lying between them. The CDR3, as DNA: TGCGCCAGCAGCTTCGGCAGGGAAATCAATGAGCAGTTCTTC. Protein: CASSFGREINEQFF.